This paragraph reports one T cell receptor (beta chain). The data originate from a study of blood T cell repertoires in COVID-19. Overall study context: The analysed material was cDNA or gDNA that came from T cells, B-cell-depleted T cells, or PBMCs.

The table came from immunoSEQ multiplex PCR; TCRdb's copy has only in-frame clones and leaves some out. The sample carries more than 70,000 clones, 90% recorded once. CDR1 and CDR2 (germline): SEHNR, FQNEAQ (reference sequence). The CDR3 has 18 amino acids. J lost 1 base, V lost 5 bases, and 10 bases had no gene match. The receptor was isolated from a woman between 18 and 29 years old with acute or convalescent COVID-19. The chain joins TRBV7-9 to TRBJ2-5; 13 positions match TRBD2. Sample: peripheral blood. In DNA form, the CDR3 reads TGTGCCAGCAGCCCGCGAGGGACTAGCGGGACCTCCCAAGAGACCCAGTACTTC. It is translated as CASSPRGTSGTSQETQYF.